This TCR beta chain was documented in a study of vaccination and CD4 T cells after COVID-19. Study-wide background: Overlapping spike peptides served as the stimulus for the cells. These peptides came from SARS-CoV-2 and from the common cold coronaviruses HCoV-NL63, HCoV-OC43 and HCoV-229E. Study-level findings and limits: Counts of SARS-CoV-2-reactive clonotypes had a median that went from about 20 to 38, a nonsignificant change.

About this clonotype: Its antigen is not identified.

V was clipped by 0 bases and J by 3 bases, with 18 bases between them. Germline V CDR1 and CDR2: SGHTA, FQGNSA. This CDR3 has 17 amino acids. At the Johns Hopkins FTIC core, DNA taken from cultured CD4+ T cells was sequenced by way of the Oncomine TCR Beta short-read assay. The authors extracted genomic DNA from cultured CD4+ T cells. TCRdb analysed the PCR reads with MiXCR anew, one entry per CDR3 protein. The top ten hold 3% to 4% of the sample, which has fewer than 30,000 distinct CDR3 sequences, 36% seen once. Time point: late sampling 161 to 241 days after vaccination in a few convalescent patients. As for treatment: roughly 10-day PBMC culture with coronavirus spike peptide pools or control peptides (ViraFEST assay).

The sequence came from a human donor who had recovered from COVID-19. The J gene is TRBJ2-7, the V gene TRBV7-2; maybe TRBD2 (5 bases). The material sequenced was CD4+ T cells from blood, cultured in vitro, taken about 7 months after SARS-CoV-2 vaccination. The CDR3 DNA is TGTGCCAGCAGCTTAGCCCGGGGAGCTCAAACCATCTACGAGCAGTACTTC. Its protein product is CASSLARGAQTIYEQYF. The variable domain in full, completed from reference TRBV7-2 and TRBJ2-7, reads GAGVSQSPSNKVTEKGKDVELRCDPISGHTALYWYRQSLGQGLEFLIYFQGNSAPDKSGLPSDRFSAERTGGSVSTLTIQRTQQEDSAVYLCASSLARGAQTIYEQYFGPGTRLTVT.